This T cell receptor beta chain was obtained from a study of T cells after yellow fever vaccination. Study-wide context: Low-cell-number fractions underwent preparation using SMART-Seq v4 Ultra Low Input.

The germline V gene encodes CDR1 LNHDA and CDR2 SQIVND (reference sequence). This CDR3 comprises 14 residues. V was trimmed by 8 bases and J by 4 bases, leaving 16 bases between them. TCRdb independently ran MiXCR on the 5' RACE reads; one entry per CDR3 protein. The sample lists some 300,000 distinct CDR3 sequences, about 10% seen once, with about 3% in the top ten. The material was CD4+ T cells sorted from PBMCs, obtained 45 days after the yellow fever booster vaccination. This chain joins TRBV19 and TRBJ2-3; tentatively, D is TRBD1 (6 bases). The clonotype was recovered from a man aged 18 to 35 who received the YFV17D yellow fever vaccine. The CDR3 coding sequence is TGTGCCAGTCAGATACAGGGTTTGGCAGATACGCAGTATTTT. Translation gives CASQIQGLADTQYF.